A single sample gave rise to the 2 T cell receptor beta chains below, sequenced in a study of cytomegalovirus exposure and HLA in healthy donors (TCRdb year 2017). Libraries were built with the immunoSEQ multiplex PCR assay. For the multiplex PCR, a mixture combining 60 forward primers for TCR Vbeta segments and 13 reverse primers for TCR Jbeta segments was used. Imported from immuneACCESS, the table was reduced by TCRdb to in-frame sequences with V and J called. These copies leave out some clones; in studies compared against another copy, an unresolved V gene accounts for under half, and the cause of the remainder is not known. This sample has about 180,000 clones in its table, and around 72% of those were observed once. The ten largest account for over 2.5% of the sample. The sequencing sample was made of PBMCs. The source is a woman aged 50 to 65 in good health and CMV-seropositive.

The chain is built from TRBV19 and TRBJ1-1, with D maybe TRBD1 (5 bases). Germline values: CDR1 LNHDA, CDR2 SQIVND (reference sequence). V dropped 6 bases and J dropped 0 bases, with 20 bases sitting between them. The CDR3 runs to 17 residues. CDR3 sequence: CASSRGGAGKVNTEAFF. The CDR3 DNA is TGTGCCAGTAGCCGAGGAGGGGCGGGAAAGGTGAACACTGAAGCTTTCTTT. The full variable domain, its missing parts supplied by reference TRBV19 and TRBJ1-1, is DGGITQSPKYLFRKEGQNVTLSCEQNLNHDAMYWYRQDPGQGLRLIYYSQIVNDFQKGDIAEGYSVSREKKESFPLTVTSAQKNPTAFYLCASSRGGAGKVNTEAFFGQGTRLTVV.

Written as DNA, the CDR3 is TGTGCCAGCAGCTTAAATTCGGAGTACACTGAAGCTTTCTTT. Its protein product is CASSLNSEYTEAFF. This chain links TRBV7-3 with TRBJ1-1; D remains unclear. The ends were cut back, 1 base at V and 3 bases at J, with 9 bases in the middle. This CDR3 is 14 amino acids long. Germline V gene sequence: CDR1 SGHTA, CDR2 FQGTGA.